This TCR beta chain was identified in a study of blood T cell repertoires in COVID-19. Turning to the study itself: T cells, B-cell-depleted T cells, or PBMCs provided the cDNA or gDNA that served as material.

The cohort comprised adults aged 18 to 89 years residing in 20 to 25 US areas. The V gene's germline CDR1 is ENHRY and CDR2 SYGVKD. The CDR3 runs to 15 residues. The J segment lost 1 base and the V segment lost 4 bases, leaving 4 bases of the junction unmatched. Original analysis: Amplification of reference gene primers provided the estimated nucleated cell counts. The protocol was immunoSEQ multiplex PCR, while the TCRdb copy is restricted to in-frame clones and leaves out a portion. V, J and clone size reflect that table, while D and trimming were determined from the DNA. The data show about 170,000 clones, roughly 80% seen once.

J is TRBJ2-3 and V is TRBV10-3; 8 positions agree with TRBD2. This receptor was obtained from a woman between 50 and 59 years old who had recovered from COVID-19. Source material: PBMCs or T cells enriched from blood (not recorded which). The CDR3 bases are TGTGCCATCAGTGCATCGGGGGGGCGCACAGATACGCAGTATTTT. Translating gives CAISASGGRTDTQYF.